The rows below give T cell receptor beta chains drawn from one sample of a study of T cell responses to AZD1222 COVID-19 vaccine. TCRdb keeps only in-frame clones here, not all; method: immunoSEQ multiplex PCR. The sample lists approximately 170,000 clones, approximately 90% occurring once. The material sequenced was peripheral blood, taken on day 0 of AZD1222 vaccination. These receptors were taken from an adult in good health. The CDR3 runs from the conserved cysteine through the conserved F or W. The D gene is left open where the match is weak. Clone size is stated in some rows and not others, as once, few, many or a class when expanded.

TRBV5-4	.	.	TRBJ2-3	TGTGCCAGCAGCTTTGCTAGCACAGATACGCAGTATTTT	CASSFASTDTQYF
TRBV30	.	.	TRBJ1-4	TGTGCCTGGGAGGCAGGGATTAATGAAAAACTGTTTTTT	CAWEAGINEKLFF
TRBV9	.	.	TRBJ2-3	TGTGCCAGCGGACGGACCTCAGGCACAGATACGCAGTATTTT	CASGRTSGTDTQYF
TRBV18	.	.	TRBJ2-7	TGTGCCAGCTCACCACGAGGGGGGTGGGCACCCTACGAGCAGTACTTC	CASSPRGGWAPYEQYF
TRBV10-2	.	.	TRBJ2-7	TGCGCCAGCAGTGACGGGAGTCACTACGAGCAGTACTTC	CASSDGSHYEQYF
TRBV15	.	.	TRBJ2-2	TGTGCCACCAGCAGCCGGGGTGGGGAGCTGTTTTTT	CATSSRGGELFF
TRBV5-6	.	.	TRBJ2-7	TGTGCCAGCAGCCGGGGGATCGAGCAGTACTTC	CASSRGIEQYF
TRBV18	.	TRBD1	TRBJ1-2	TGTGCCAGCTCACCAATGGGACAGGGCAACTATGGCTACACCTTC	CASSPMGQGNYGYTF
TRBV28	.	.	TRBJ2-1	TGTGCCAGCAGTTTCCCCCCCAGGGTGGGGGCAAGGTACAATGAGCAGTTCTTC	CASSFPPRVGARYNEQFF
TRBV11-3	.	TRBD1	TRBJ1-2	TGTGCCAGCAGTACCGGGACAGGGGGCATCGGCTACACCTTC	CASSTGTGGIGYTF
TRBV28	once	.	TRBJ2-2	TGTGCCAGCAGTTTATCCCTCACTGGGGAGCTGTTTTTT	CASSLSLTGELFF
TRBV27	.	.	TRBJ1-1	TGTGCCAGCAGGACCGGAAATACGGGGACTGAAGCTTTCTTT	CASRTGNTGTEAFF
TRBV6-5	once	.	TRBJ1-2	TGTGCCAGCAGTTACAGGGAAGTATATGGCTACACCTTC	CASSYREVYGYTF
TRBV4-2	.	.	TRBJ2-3	TGTGCCAGCAGCCAAGGGGGGGCGGGAGACGGGACAGATACGCAGTATTTT	CASSQGGAGDGTDTQYF
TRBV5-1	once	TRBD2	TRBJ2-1	TGCGCCAGCAGCTTGGCTGGCGGGAGTGGCTATGAGCAGTTCTTC	CASSLAGGSGYEQFF
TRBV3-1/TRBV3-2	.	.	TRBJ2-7	TGTGCCAGCAGCCAAGATCGGCAGCAGTACTTC	CASSQDRQQYF
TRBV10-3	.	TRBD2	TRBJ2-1	TGTGCCATCTATGATACGGGACTAGCGGGGTGGAATGAGCAGTTCTTC	CAIYDTGLAGWNEQFF
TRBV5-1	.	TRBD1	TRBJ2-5	TGCGCCAGCAGCGCGACAGGGCCTGAGACCCAGTACTTC	CASSATGPETQYF
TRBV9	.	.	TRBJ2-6	TGTGCCAGCTCTTCCAGGGTCAGGTCTGGGGCCAACGTCCTGACTTTC	CASSSRVRSGANVLTF
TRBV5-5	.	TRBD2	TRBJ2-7	TGTGCCAGCAGCTTAGGCGGGAGACTGGACGAGCAGTACTTC	CASSLGGRLDEQYF
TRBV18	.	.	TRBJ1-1	TGTGCCAGCTCACCAGGGACGGCTGAAGCTTTCTTT	CASSPGTAEAFF
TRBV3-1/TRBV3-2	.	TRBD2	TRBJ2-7	TGTGCCAGCAGCCTCAGGACTAGCGGGAGTTCTTACGAGCAGTACTTC	CASSLRTSGSSYEQYF
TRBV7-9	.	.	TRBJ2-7	TGTGCCAGCAGCTTTTTTTACGAGCAGTACTTC	CASSFFYEQYF
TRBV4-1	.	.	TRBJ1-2	TGCGCCAGCAGCCCTTCCTTGCACGGGTCCCCCAACTATGGCTACACCTTC	CASSPSLHGSPNYGYTF
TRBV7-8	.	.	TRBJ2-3	TGTGCCAGCAGCTTAGGAAGCACAGATACGCAGTATTTT	CASSLGSTDTQYF
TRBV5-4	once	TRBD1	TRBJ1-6	TGTGCCAGCAGCGGGGACAGGGTAACTCTCCACTTT	CASSGDRVTLHF
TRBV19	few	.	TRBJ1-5	TGTGCCAGTAGTCCCACACGAGACAGAAATCAGCCCCAGCATTTT	CASSPTRDRNQPQHF
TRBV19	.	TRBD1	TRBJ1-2	TGTGCCAGCGAAACCAGGGACAGCTATTCTCCCTATGGCTACACCTTC	CASETRDSYSPYGYTF
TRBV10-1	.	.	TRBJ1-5	TGCGCCAGCAGTGGAACATATAGCAATCAGCCCCAGCATTTT	CASSGTYSNQPQHF
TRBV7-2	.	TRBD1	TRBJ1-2	TGTGCCAGCAGCTCCCCGGGACAGGCATATGGCTACACCTTC	CASSSPGQAYGYTF